These 10 T cell receptor beta chains were sequenced from one sample in a study of blood T cell repertoires in COVID-19. Here immunoSEQ multiplex PCR was the method, and the copy in TCRdb shows in-frame clones only, minus some. The sample holds 300,000 to 500,000 clones, roughly 90% seen once. The sample taken for sequencing was PBMCs or T cells enriched from blood (not recorded which). The receptors come from a woman aged 25 to 39 with acute COVID-19.

V is TRBV21-1 and J is TRBJ1-2; the DNA was not compared with TRBD1, the D call given in the table. TRBV21-1 is a known pseudogene. This CDR3 spans 15 amino acids. Here the CDR3 DNA reads TGTGCCAGCAGCAAGGGGGCCCGGGTACTCTATGGCTACACCTTC. This gives the protein CASSKGARVLYGYTF.

This sequence joins TRBV19 and TRBJ1-4; weak D call: TRBD1 (6 bases). With 2 bases removed from V and 7 bases from J, the gap between germline ends came to 11 bases. The germline V gene has CDR1 LNHDA and CDR2 SQIVND (reference sequence). The CDR3 has 14 residues. CDR3 residues: CASSIQGLSEKLFF. Here the CDR3 DNA reads TGTGCCAGTAGTATACAGGGGTTAAGTGAAAAACTGTTTTTT.

The J gene is TRBJ1-1, the V gene TRBV7-2; D not certain. The V and J ends lost 5 bases and 3 bases respectively, with 13 bases between them. Germline values: CDR1 SGHTA, CDR2 FQGNSA. The CDR3 contains 14 residues. Here the CDR3 DNA reads TGTGCCAGCAGCCCCACATTCGGGGACACTGAAGCTTTCTTT. This translates into CASSPTFGDTEAFF.

This chain joins TRBV9 and TRBJ1-5; weak D call: TRBD1 (6 bases). CDR1 and CDR2 from the germline V gene are SGDLS and YYNGEE. This CDR3 spans 15 amino acids. Trimming pared 2 bases from V and 3 bases from J, leaving 12 bases between. The chain's CDR3 is CASSVETGDNQPQHF. The DNA of the CDR3 is TGTGCCAGCAGCGTTGAGACAGGCGACAATCAGCCCCAGCATTTT.

The V gene is TRBV7-2, the J gene TRBJ1-2; TRBD1 is a possible D gene (5 bases). The CDR3 spans 13 residues. Germline V gene data show CDR1 as SGHTA and CDR2 as FQGNSA. The V and J ends lost 3 bases and 2 bases respectively, with 7 bases between them. CDR3 loop: CASSLQGNYGYTF. The DNA of the CDR3 is TGTGCCAGCAGCTTGCAGGGAAACTATGGCTACACCTTC.

The table lists this clone with a few counts. The gene calls are TRBV10-3 and TRBJ2-7; 8 bases agree with TRBD2. The CDR3 is 15 amino acids. Trimming at V came to 6 bases and at J to 7 bases, leaving 14 bases not matched to a gene. Germline loops: CDR1 ENHRY, CDR2 SYGVKD. CDR3 sequence reads: CAISERAGGAGEQYF. The CDR3 DNA reads as TGTGCCATCAGCGAAAGGGCCGGGGGGGCAGGAGAGCAGTACTTC.

This chain uses TRBV10-3 with TRBJ1-1; the D gene is possibly TRBD1 (5 bases). Per the germline V gene, CDR1 is ENHRY and CDR2 is SYGVKD. This CDR3 has 15 residues. Trimming shortened V by 4 bases and J by 6 bases, and 18 bases separated the two germline ends. The CDR3 sequence: CAISAKRFQQAEAFF. The CDR3 region has the DNA TGTGCCATCAGTGCTAAAAGATTTCAACAGGCTGAAGCTTTCTTT.

This rearrangement joins TRBV2 to TRBJ1-1; possible D gene TRBD1, 6 bases. Germline-derived CDR1 and CDR2 are SNHLY and FYNNEI. The CDR3 spans 13 residues. Trimming removed 6 bases from V and 5 bases from J, with 13 bases in between. The CDR3 protein is CASRQTGYTEAFF. DNA for the CDR3: TGTGCCAGCAGACAAACAGGGTATACTGAAGCTTTCTTT. The variable domain in full, completed from reference TRBV2 and TRBJ1-1, reads EPEVTQTPSHQVTQMGQEVILRCVPISNHLYFYWYRQILGQKVEFLVSFYNNEISEKSEIFDDQFSVERPDGSNFTLKIRSTKLEDSAMYFCASRQTGYTEAFFGQGTRLTVV.

V usage is TRBV12-3 or TRBV12-4 and J usage is TRBJ1-1; D gene ambiguous. The CDR3 contains 12 residues. Trimming pared 3 bases from V and 4 bases from J, leaving 6 bases between. The CDR3 DNA follows: TGTGCCAGCAGTTTCCCCCGCACTGAAGCTTTCTTT. Protein: CASSFPRTEAFF.

The V call is TRBV9, the J call TRBJ2-7; 12 bases are a match to TRBD1. The CDR3 sequence is 14 residues long. The V segment lost 3 bases and the J segment 6 bases; nucleotides outside the gene matches: 4. CDR1 SGDLS and CDR2 YYNGEE come from the germline V gene. CDR3 nucleotides: TGTGCCAGCAGCGCCGGGACAGGGGGCGGCGAGCAGTACTTC. This codes for CASSAGTGGGEQYF.